Below, 14 T cell receptor beta chains from the same sample are listed, as sequenced in a study of T cell responses to AZD1222 COVID-19 vaccine. The repertoire was sequenced with immunoSEQ multiplex PCR; TCRdb's copy has only in-frame clones and lacks some. The sample lists 95,000 to 100,000 clones, roughly 92% occurring once. The material sequenced was peripheral blood, taken on day 0 of AZD1222 vaccination. The receptors stem from an adult in good health.

This chain uses TRBV6-2 or TRBV6-3 with TRBJ2-5, with 9 bases lining up with TRBD1. The CDR3 covers 14 residues. Germline V gene lookup returns CDR1 MNHEY and CDR2 SVGEGT. Losses at the gene ends were 5 bases for V and 4 bases for J; bases not matched to a gene: 5. CDR3 loop: CASSGRTGAETQYF. The CDR3 DNA reads TGTGCCAGCAGTGGGAGGACAGGGGCAGAGACCCAGTACTTC.

A word on this clone: A junction boundary mismatches the germline segment, possibly from a read error. The rearrangement joins TRBV12-3 or TRBV12-4 to TRBJ1-2, with D perhaps matching TRBD1 (5 bases). This CDR3 has 11 amino acids. The CDR3 DNA follows: TGTGCCAGCAGGACGGGACTCCTAGACGCCTTC. Its protein product is CASRTGLLDAF.

The rearrangement links TRBV21-1 to TRBJ1-6; the table assigns TRBD1, which was not confirmed against the DNA. TRBV21-1 is deemed a pseudogene. The CDR3 loop spans 16 amino acids. CDR3 sequence reads: CASNSAGRKYNSPLHF. The CDR3 bases are TGTGCCAGCAACTCAGCAGGCAGAAAGTATAATTCACCCCTCCACTTT.

This clone was observed once. V usage is TRBV6-5 and J usage is TRBJ1-1, with D hard to call. This CDR3 is 12 amino acids long. The V gene's germline CDR1 is MNHEY and CDR2 SVGAGI. Trimming pared 6 bases from V and 7 bases from J, leaving 12 bases between. The CDR3 DNA is TGTGCCAGCAGAGACGGAAGGGTTGAAGCTTTCTTT. Encoded protein: CASRDGRVEAFF.

The chain recombines TRBV6-2 or TRBV6-3 with TRBJ1-5; 7 bases are a match to TRBD1. In germline, CDR1 is MNHEY, CDR2 SVGEGT. The CDR3 is 15 amino acids. J lost 8 bases, V lost 5 bases, and 12 bases had no gene match. The CDR3 DNA follows: TGTGCCAGCAGTGATCGACAGGGCGGGCTCGAGCCCCAGCATTTT. Translated: CASSDRQGGLEPQHF.

The chain employs TRBV4-3 and TRBJ2-6, with 7 bases identical to TRBD2. With V trimmed by 1 base and J by 1 base, 4 bases remained unmatched. This CDR3 has 17 amino acids. The germline V gene has CDR1 LGHNA and CDR2 YSLEER. In DNA form, the CDR3 reads TGCGCCAGCAGCCAAGTAGCGGGTCCTTCTGGGGCCAACGTCCTGACTTTC. Residues: CASSQVAGPSGANVLTF.

The chain has TRBV7-8 and TRBJ1-6, with 7 bases aligning to TRBD1. Unmatched junction bases numbered 8, after V lost 0 bases and J lost 3 bases. CDR3 length equals 18 residues. Germline-derived CDR1 and CDR2 are SGHVS and FQNEAQ. The CDR3 spells CASSLAAGGIGYNSPLHF. CDR3 sequence (DNA): TGTGCCAGCAGCTTAGCTGCAGGGGGTATCGGCTATAATTCACCCCTCCACTTT.

The chain joins TRBV2 to TRBJ1-2; no firm D call. The CDR3 covers 12 residues. Germline lookup yields CDR1 SNHLY and CDR2 FYNNEI. Trimming took 5 bases from V and 6 from J, leaving 10 bases between them. The chain's CDR3 is CASSRPSDGYTF. Here the CDR3 DNA reads TGTGCCAGCAGTCGCCCCTCGGATGGCTACACCTTC.

V gene TRBV19 combines with J gene TRBJ2-3, with D unclear. The V gene's germline CDR1 is LNHDA and CDR2 SQIVND (reference sequence). CDR3 size: 12 residues. V was shortened by 8 bases and J by 2 bases, with 8 bases between the two germline ends. The CDR3 bases are TGTGCCAGTGCAACCTACACAGATACGCAGTATTTT. It encodes CASATYTDTQYF.

This clone has more than one count but fewer than ten. The chain carries TRBV5-1 and TRBJ2-7, with TRBD1 identical over 12 bases. The germline V gene encodes CDR1 SGHRS and CDR2 YFSETQ. The length of the CDR3 is 14 residues. V dropped 3 bases and J dropped 7; count of bases not matched to a gene: 5. CDR3 sequence (DNA): TGCGCCAGCAGCTGGGGACAGGGGGCGTTGGAGCAGTACTTC. This codes for CASSWGQGALEQYF.

The V and J genes are TRBV2 and TRBJ2-2; 7 bases map to TRBD2. V was clipped by 10 bases and J by 1 base; unmatched bases: 12. In germline, CDR1 is SNHLY, CDR2 FYNNEI. This CDR3 has 16 amino acids. CDR3 protein: CATTPSGGLNTGELFF. The DNA of the CDR3 is TGTGCCACCACTCCTAGCGGAGGACTGAACACCGGGGAGCTGTTTTTT.

The V gene is TRBV5-1, the J gene TRBJ2-3; D ambiguous. The germline CDR1 and CDR2 sequences are SGHRS and YFSETQ. V was shortened by 3 bases and J by 3 bases, with 2 bases between the two germline ends. CDR3 length: 11 amino acids. CDR3 amino acids: CASSSTDTQYF. The CDR3 DNA reads as TGCGCCAGCAGCTCGACAGATACGCAGTATTTT. Supplemented by reference TRBV5-1 and TRBJ2-3, the full variable domain reads KAGVTQTPRYLIKTRGQQVTLSCSPISGHRSVSWYQQTPGQGLQFLFEYFSETQRNKGNFPGRFSGRQFSNSRSEMNVSTLELGDSALYLCASSSTDTQYFGPGTRLTVL.

This clone was picked up one time. CDR3 sequence: CASSQGTVQNTEAFF. The CDR3 coding sequence is TGCGCCAGCAGCCAAGGAACAGTGCAAAACACTGAAGCTTTCTTT. The chain carries TRBV4-1 and TRBJ1-1, with D hard to call. The CDR3 sequence is 15 residues long. Looked up from germline, CDR1 is MGHRA and CDR2 is YSYEKL. Trimming shortened V by 1 base and J by 2 bases, and 11 bases separated the two germline ends.

The V call is TRBV7-7, the J call TRBJ2-5, with D possibly matching TRBD2 (5 bases). V lost 8 bases, J lost 2 bases, and 15 bases lay in between. Germline values: CDR1 SSHAT, CDR2 FNYEAQ (reference sequence). CDR3 length: 14 amino acids. The CDR3 reads CASRGGVDQETQYF. DNA of the CDR3: TGTGCCAGCCGGGGTGGGGTGGATCAAGAGACCCAGTACTTC.